This T cell receptor (beta chain) derives from a study of T-cell memory formation after mild COVID-19. The V gene lost 0 bases and the J gene lost 4 bases, with 14 bases spanning the gap. Germline V gene sequence: CDR1 SGHRS, CDR2 YFSETQ. The CDR3 is 15 residues long. In TCRdb, the 5' RACE reads were re-called with MiXCR into one record per CDR3 protein. This repertoire shows around 530,000 distinct CDR3 sequences, roughly 22% found once; its top ten account for roughly 8.3%. V and J are TRBV5-1 and TRBJ2-7, with D perhaps given as TRBD1 or TRBD2 (5 bases each). The clonotype was recovered from an adult woman who had mild COVID-19 (a few samples of this study predate the infection). Cell type and time point are not known. Source material: PBMCs or a T cell subset sorted from them (not recorded which). The DNA of the CDR3 is TGCGCCAGCAGCTTGGAGGGACCGTTAAAGTACGAGCAGTACTTC. This encodes CASSLEGPLKYEQYF. Together with reference TRBV5-1 and TRBJ2-7, the CDR3 gives the full variable domain: KAGVTQTPRYLIKTRGQQVTLSCSPISGHRSVSWYQQTPGQGLQFLFEYFSETQRNKGNFPGRFSGRQFSNSRSEMNVSTLELGDSALYLCASSLEGPLKYEQYFGPGTRLTVT.